Listed below are T cell receptor beta chains from one sample, sequenced in a study of patients and donors after allogeneic stem cell transplantation. A single record per CDR3 protein comes from TCRdb applying MiXCR to the RT-PCR reads. The sample holds about 960,000 distinct CDR3 sequences, roughly 17% seen once. The sample consisted of blood, either unsorted or a sorted T cell fraction (not recorded which). Receptor source: a human donor who was either an allogeneic HSCT recipient or a stem cell or donor lymphocyte infusion donor (not recorded which). It is not recorded whose cells these are; they may come from a transplant donor. CDR3s include the opening cysteine and the closing phenylalanine or tryptophan. D genes are given only for firm matches. Clone size is given for some rows only: seen once, a few or many times, or a class if the clone is expanded.

TGTGCCACCAGCAGAGACCCCCTGAGTAAGGGCAACTATGGCTACACCTTC	CATSRDPLSKGNYGYTF	TRBJ1-2	TRBV15	NA	NA
TGCGCCAGCAGCACCGGGACGTCGGTAACCTACGAGCAGTACTTC	CASSTGTSVTYEQYF	TRBJ2-7	TRBV5-1	NA	NA
TGTGCCAGCAGTTACCAGACCTCCTCTGGAAACACCATATATTTT	CASSYQTSSGNTIYF	TRBJ1-3	TRBV6-5	NA	NA
TGTGCCAGCAGCGAGACTAGCGGGAGGCTTTACGAGCAGTACTTC	CASSETSGRLYEQYF	TRBJ2-7	TRBV7-2	TRBD2	few
TGTGCCAGCAGGCCCACAGTAAACACCGGGGAGCTGTTTTTT	CASRPTVNTGELFF	TRBJ2-2	TRBV7-9	NA	NA
TGCGCCAGCAGCTCACTAGCGGAGGCCACAGATACGCAGTATTTT	CASSSLAEATDTQYF	TRBJ2-3	TRBV5-1	TRBD2	few
TGTGCCAGTAATTTGGGGGCGGCCGGGGAGCTGTTTTTT	CASNLGAAGELFF	TRBJ2-2	TRBV19	NA	NA
TGTGCCACCAGCAGGCCCTCGGGGAGCACAGATACGCAGTATTTT	CATSRPSGSTDTQYF	TRBJ2-3	TRBV15	NA	few
TGCGCCAGCAGCCAAGATCGAGGGACAGGACTACGCGAGCAGTACTTC	CASSQDRGTGLREQYF	TRBJ2-7	TRBV4-1	TRBD1	few
TGTGCCACAAAGGGCCTTGGCACTGAAGCTTTCTTT	CATKGLGTEAFF	TRBJ1-1	TRBV24-1	NA	many
TGTGCCAGCAGCCAAGATCTGGGCACAGGGATATTCGGCACAGATACGCAGTATTTT	CASSQDLGTGIFGTDTQYF	TRBJ2-3	TRBV3-1	NA	few
TGTGCCAGCAGCCCCCATAAGGGTCTGGGTGGCGAGCAGTACTTC	CASSPHKGLGGEQYF	TRBJ2-7	TRBV7-9	NA	NA
TGTGCCAGCAGTGAAGGAAACCGGGGTTTATTCCAGCATTTT	CASSEGNRGLFQHF	TRBJ1-5	TRBV6-1	NA	NA
TGTGCCAGCAGTTTAACTCGACGGGGCCTTTTGGATGCCTCTGGGGCCAACGTCCTGACTTTC	CASSLTRRGLLDASGANVLTF	TRBJ2-6	TRBV12-3/TRBV12-4	NA	few
TGTGCCAGCAGTTTAAGCGGGGTTACACCCTACGAGCAGTACTTC	CASSLSGVTPYEQYF	TRBJ2-7	TRBV2	TRBD2	few
TGTGCCAGCAGCGGACGCACCGGGACGGGCGCTAGCAATCAGCCCCAGCATTTT	CASSGRTGTGASNQPQHF	TRBJ1-5	TRBV5-6	NA	NA
TGCAGTGCTAGACTCGGGTCAGGACGCTCCTACGAGCAGTACTTC	CSARLGSGRSYEQYF	TRBJ2-7	TRBV20-1	NA	few
TGTGCCAGCAGTTTAGGCCCAGGGAATACTGAAGCTTTCTTT	CASSLGPGNTEAFF	TRBJ1-1	TRBV12-3/TRBV12-4	NA	many
TGCAGTGCTGGCCGGGACAGCACCAGCACAGATACGCAGTATTTT	CSAGRDSTSTDTQYF	TRBJ2-3	TRBV20-1	TRBD1	NA
TGTGCCAGCCGGGCTTTAGAGCAGAACAGAGGGCAGTTCTTC	CASRALEQNRGQFF	TRBJ2-1	TRBV12-3/TRBV12-4	NA	few
TGTGCCAGCAGTTACCGGGACAGGGTATCGCCCCAGCATTTT	CASSYRDRVSPQHF	TRBJ1-5	TRBV6-5	TRBD1	NA
TGTGCCAGCAGCTTAGCAAGGGTCGGGAGGGGAGGTCAGCCCCAGCATTTT	CASSLARVGRGGQPQHF	TRBJ1-5	TRBV7-2	NA	few
TGCGCCAGCAGCCAGCGGACAATCAGCTCCTACGAGCAGTACTTC	CASSQRTISSYEQYF	TRBJ2-7	TRBV4-1	NA	few
TGCGCCAGCAGCTTGGAATGGGACACCGGGGAGCTGTTTTTT	CASSLEWDTGELFF	TRBJ2-2	TRBV5-1	NA	few
TGTGCCAGCAGTGTACTAGCGGGGACTTACAATGAGCAGTTCTTC	CASSVLAGTYNEQFF	TRBJ2-1	TRBV27	TRBD2	few
TGTGCCAGCATCAGACCCCTACAGGGTCCCGAGCAGTTCTTC	CASIRPLQGPEQFF	TRBJ2-1	TRBV2	NA	NA
TGCGCCAGCAGCTTGGACAGGGCTAACACAGATACGCAGTATTTT	CASSLDRANTDTQYF	TRBJ2-3	TRBV5-1	NA	NA
TGCAGTGCTAGAGATTGGGGGGGAACGGCCCAGCATTTT	CSARDWGGTAQHF	TRBJ1-5	TRBV20-1	NA	many
TGTGCCAGTACTCCCGCCCGGAGGAGCTCCTACAATGAGCAGTTCTTC	CASTPARRSSYNEQFF	TRBJ2-1	TRBV2	NA	NA
TGTGCCAGTAGTATCGGGACAGGCCACAACTACGAGCAGTACTTC	CASSIGTGHNYEQYF	TRBJ2-7	TRBV19	TRBD1	NA
TGTGCCAGCACCCTCTTGCCCGGGCCCCCTGGGGATACGCAGTATTTT	CASTLLPGPPGDTQYF	TRBJ2-3	TRBV7-2	NA	few
TGTGCCAGCAGCAACCCAACTACCGGGACAGAGAGCTCCTACGAGCAGTACTTC	CASSNPTTGTESSYEQYF	TRBJ2-7	TRBV21-1	NA	NA
TGTGCCAGCAGTTACCGATCACGTCAGCCCCAGCATTTT	CASSYRSRQPQHF	TRBJ1-5	TRBV6-6	NA	NA
TGCAGCGTGGGGGGGGTTTTGAACACTGAAGCTTTCTTT	CSVGGVLNTEAFF	TRBJ1-1	TRBV29-1	NA	few
TGTGCCAGCAGCTTCCGTTCGCTAGAACAAGAGACCCAGTACTTC	CASSFRSLEQETQYF	TRBJ2-5	TRBV11-3	NA	NA
TGCGCCAGCAGCTCCCGAAACCGGTCGTCTAGAGAGGCTGGGGCCAACGTCCTGACTTTC	CASSSRNRSSREAGANVLTF	TRBJ2-6	TRBV5-1	NA	few
TGTGCCAGCAGTACCGGACTAGCGTATAATGAGCAGTTCTTC	CASSTGLAYNEQFF	TRBJ2-1	TRBV12-3/TRBV12-4	TRBD2	few
TGCGCCAGCAGCTTGGGCTCGCGGACCTACAATGAGCAGTTCTTC	CASSLGSRTYNEQFF	TRBJ2-1	TRBV5-1	NA	NA
TGCGCCAGCAGCTTGTACTCCCCCGGGGAGGACACTGAAGCTTTCTTT	CASSLYSPGEDTEAFF	TRBJ1-1	TRBV5-1	NA	once
TGTGCCACCAGTGAGGGGGGGGATTTCTATGAGCAGTTCTTC	CATSEGGDFYEQFF	TRBJ2-1	TRBV24-1	TRBD2	many
TGTGCCAGCAGCCAAGTTTTGATCGGGGAGCTGTTTTTT	CASSQVLIGELFF	TRBJ2-2	TRBV4-2	NA	NA
TGCAGTGCCCGTCGGAGACAGGGAGGCTTGAACACTGAAGCTTTCTTT	CSARRRQGGLNTEAFF	TRBJ1-1	TRBV20-1	TRBD1	NA
TGCAGCGTTGGGACACCATGGGACACTGAAGCTTTCTTT	CSVGTPWDTEAFF	TRBJ1-1	TRBV29-1	NA	NA
TGTGCCAGCAGACCGGACTTTTACACTGAAGCTTTCTTT	CASRPDFYTEAFF	TRBJ1-1	TRBV13	NA	NA
TGCAGCGTTGAAGGAGGGGACAGGCCGAGCTCCTACGAGCAGTACTTC	CSVEGGDRPSSYEQYF	TRBJ2-7	TRBV29-1	TRBD1	few
TGTGCCAGCTGTCTTGGGACTAGCACAGATACGCAGTATTTT	CASCLGTSTDTQYF	TRBJ2-3	TRBV4-2	NA	few
TGCGCCAGCAGGGGAGGGACAGGGGGAGCCAAAAACATTCAGTACTTC	CASRGGTGGAKNIQYF	TRBJ2-4	TRBV5-1	TRBD1	NA
TGCAGTGCTAGCGAGGCCGGGACTAGCGGGAAAAATGAGCAGTTCTTC	CSASEAGTSGKNEQFF	TRBJ2-1	TRBV20-1	TRBD2	NA
TGTGCCAGCAGCCCCGGGACAGGGGGGCGTGAGCAGTTCTTC	CASSPGTGGREQFF	TRBJ2-1	TRBV7-9	TRBD1	NA
TGTGCCAGCAGTTCTCAGGGGAAGAACACCGGGGAGCTGTTTTTT	CASSSQGKNTGELFF	TRBJ2-2	TRBV12-3/TRBV12-4	NA	NA
TGCAGTGCTAGGCAGGGGGCAAATGAGCAGTTCTTC	CSARQGANEQFF	TRBJ2-1	TRBV20-1	TRBD1	few
TGCGCCAGCAGCCCGGGACACTGGAACACTGAAGCTTTCTTT	CASSPGHWNTEAFF	TRBJ1-1	TRBV4-3	NA	many
TGTGCCAGCAGCTTAGAGACCAACGTCCTGACTTTC	CASSLETNVLTF	TRBJ2-6	TRBV11-3	NA	few
TGTGCCAGCAGTGAGACAGCGGGAGGGCCGAAGACCGGGGAGCTGTTTTTT	CASSETAGGPKTGELFF	TRBJ2-2	TRBV6-2/TRBV6-3	TRBD2	few
TGCAGTGCTAGAGGTCTAGGGGGACTTAATGAGCAGTTCTTC	CSARGLGGLNEQFF	TRBJ2-1	TRBV20-1	NA	few
TGCGCCAGCAGCCGGGGAGGGACCTTACTCCAAGAGACCCAGTACTTC	CASSRGGTLLQETQYF	TRBJ2-5	TRBV4-3	TRBD2	few
TGTGCCAGCATCGGGAGAGAGGGGGGGTCGAGAAACACCGGGGAGCTGTTTTTT	CASIGREGGSRNTGELFF	TRBJ2-2	TRBV6-4	NA	NA